The 14 T cell receptor beta chains below were found in one sample sequenced in a study of cytomegalovirus exposure and HLA in healthy donors. PCR was performed using 60 Vbeta and 13 Jbeta primers. Profiled with immunoSEQ multiplex PCR; TCRdb holds only in-frame clones, not every one. The repertoire holds some 140,000 clones, about three quarters seen once, with approximately 1.8% in the top ten. The sample taken for sequencing was PBMCs. These receptors came from a female donor in good health and CMV-seropositive.

CDR3 bases: TGTGCCTGGGGAAGCGGGTTATCCTACGAGCAGTACTTC. Translated: CAWGSGLSYEQYF. This chain joins TRBV30 and TRBJ2-7; D is perhaps TRBD2 (6 bases). The CDR3 totals 13 residues. V dropped 5 bases and J dropped 1 base, with 12 bases sitting between them. Germline V CDR1 and CDR2: GTSNPN, SVGIG (reference sequence).

The genes are TRBV6-5 and TRBJ2-7, with TRBD1 identical over 7 bases. From germline, CDR1 is MNHEY and CDR2 SVGAGI. Trimming removed 0 bases from V and 1 base from J; junction bases left unmatched: 3. The CDR3 length is 15 residues. CDR3 in amino acids: CASSYSYRGSYEQYF. The DNA for the CDR3 is TGTGCCAGCAGTTACTCCTACAGGGGATCCTACGAGCAGTACTTC.

This chain connects TRBV7-2 to TRBJ2-5; 11 bases agree with TRBD2. Germline loops: CDR1 SGHTA, CDR2 FQGNSA. The CDR3 has 15 amino acids. J was trimmed by 5 bases and V by 1 base; bases with no gene match: 3. The CDR3 DNA sequence: TGTGCCAGCAGCTTAGGAGCTAGCGGGAGGGAGACCCAGTACTTC. It encodes CASSLGASGRETQYF.

This chain uses TRBV5-4 with TRBJ1-2; a possible D gene is TRBD1 (6 bases). The V end was cut by 0 bases, the J end by 5 bases, with 14 bases between. The length of the CDR3 is 15 residues. CDR1 and CDR2 from the germline V gene are SGHNT and YYREEE (reference sequence). The CDR3 protein is CASSLGAGADYGYTF. CDR3 bases: TGTGCCAGCAGCTTGGGGGCAGGGGCAGATTATGGCTACACCTTC.

This sequence joins TRBV5-1 and TRBJ2-2; 9 bases match TRBD2. V gave up 7 bases and J gave up 0 bases; unmatched junction bases: 7. This CDR3 is 16 amino acids long. Germline lookup yields CDR1 SGHRS and CDR2 YFSETQ. CDR3 coding DNA: TGCGCCAGCCGCTATAGCGGGGGCACGAACACCGGGGAGCTGTTTTTT. It yields the protein CASRYSGGTNTGELFF.

This clone was picked up a small number of times. This chain joins TRBV25-1 and TRBJ2-3, with 7 bases matching TRBD1. Germline lookup yields CDR1 MGHDK and CDR2 SYGVNS. Germline trimming cut 1 base from V and 5 bases from J; bases unmatched to any gene: 9. The CDR3 extends over 16 amino acids. The CDR3 DNA follows: TGTGCCAGCAGTGAATTGCTAGGGGGCTTGGAAGATACGCAGTATTTT. Protein product: CASSELLGGLEDTQYF.

The V gene is TRBV9, the J gene TRBJ2-1, with unresolved D. Trimming took off 2 bases at V and 9 bases at J, with 12 bases between the two ends. The CDR3 loop spans 13 amino acids. Germline V lookup: CDR1 SGDLS, CDR2 YYNGEE. The CDR3 nucleotides are TGTGCCAGCAGCGTCTCAGTAGAGGCTGAGCAGTTCTTC. Translating gives CASSVSVEAEQFF.

This clone has just a few counts. The J gene is TRBJ2-2, the V gene TRBV6-5; TRBD1 agrees at 10 bases. The germline gives CDR1 MNHEY, CDR2 SVGAGI. The CDR3 runs to 13 residues. J lost 7 bases, V lost 6 bases, and 2 bases had no gene match. In DNA, the CDR3 is TGTGCCAGCAGCCGGGACAGGGGCGGGGAGCTGTTTTTT. This sequence encodes CASSRDRGGELFF.

The rearrangement links TRBV18 to TRBJ2-3, with 11 bases matching TRBD2. V gave up 6 bases and J gave up 4 bases; unmatched junction bases: 9. The CDR3 is 16 residues long. Per germline, CDR1 KGHSH and CDR2 LQKENI. The CDR3 DNA sequence: TGTGCCAGCTCGCAAGGGACTAGCGGTTCTTCAGATACGCAGTATTTT. Translation gives CASSQGTSGSSDTQYF.

The chain combines TRBV7-2 with TRBJ2-5; D uncertain. V shed 5 bases and J shed 0 bases, with 10 bases lying between them. The V gene's germline CDR1 is SGHTA and CDR2 FQGNSA. This CDR3 has 14 residues. The chain's CDR3 is CASSPARYQETQYF. Written as DNA, the CDR3 is TGTGCCAGCAGCCCAGCCAGGTACCAAGAGACCCAGTACTTC.

This chain connects TRBV4-1 to TRBJ2-2, with 9 nucleotides matching TRBD2. J gave up 3 bases and V 6 bases, and 8 bases lay outside the gene matches. The V gene's germline CDR1 is MGHRA and CDR2 YSYEKL. The CDR3 is 16 amino acids. CDR3 bases: TGCGCCAGCAGTGCTAGCGGGAAGTTGGACACCGGGGAGCTGTTTTTT. As protein: CASSASGKLDTGELFF.

The chain has TRBV7-9 and TRBJ2-7; maybe TRBD2 (5 bases). Germline CDR1 reads SEHNR; CDR2 reads FQNEAQ (reference sequence). The CDR3 contains 14 residues. Trimming took off 5 bases at V and 0 bases at J, with 11 bases between the two ends. The CDR3 DNA is TGTGCCAGCAGCCCGGACGGGATCTCCTACGAGCAGTACTTC. This encodes CASSPDGISYEQYF.

The rearrangement links TRBV5-1 to TRBJ2-1, with 8 positions matching TRBD1. The CDR3 consists of 15 residues. V lost 4 bases, J lost 3 bases, and 6 bases stayed unmatched. Germline V lookup: CDR1 SGHRS, CDR2 YFSETQ. The CDR3 protein is CASSPTGEIYNEQFF. In nucleotides, the CDR3 is TGCGCCAGCAGCCCGACAGGGGAAATCTACAATGAGCAGTTCTTC.

Only a few counts were recorded for this clone. The DNA of the CDR3 is TGTGCCACCCCTTCGGGGAATGAGCAGTTCTTC. Protein sequence: CATPSGNEQFF. V and J are TRBV28 and TRBJ2-1; TRBD2 might be the D (5 bases). This CDR3 spans 11 amino acids. Germline values: CDR1 MDHEN, CDR2 SYDVKM. V shed 10 bases and J shed 7 bases, with 11 bases lying between them. The whole variable domain, filled in from reference TRBV28 and TRBJ2-1, reads DVKVTQSSRYLVKRTGEKVFLECVQDMDHENMFWYRQDPGLGLRLIYFSYDVKMKEKGDIPEGYSVSREKKERFSLILESASTNQTSMYLCATPSGNEQFFGPGTRLTVL.